Presented here are 16 T cell receptor beta chains from one specimen sequenced in a study of graft-versus-host responses after intestinal transplantation (TCRdb year 2021). Read against the paper, the sample's time point label means: cells obtained before transplantation from donor or recipient. For these receptors, no antigen is known. Library generation was performed with the immunoSEQ multiplex PCR assay. The clones in this table, taken by TCRdb from immuneACCESS, are in-frame only. Not every clone is retained; where verified, under half of the shortfall comes from an unresolved V gene, and the cause of the rest is unknown. The sample includes around 99,000 clones, with just over 90% observed a single time. The ten largest make up roughly 2% of the sample. The starting material was unstimulated CD8+ T cells sorted from spleen or lymph node cells, obtained before intestinal transplant. These receptor sequences come from a human donor who received an intestinal transplant.

The chain is built from TRBV4-3 and TRBJ2-5, with D perhaps matching TRBD1 (6 bases). V lost 0 bases and J 1 base, leaving 15 bases between the germline ends. The CDR3 has 17 residues. Per germline, CDR1 LGHNA and CDR2 YSLEER. The CDR3 DNA follows: TGCGCCAGCAGCCAAGACGTCTACAGGGTAGCCCAAGAGACCCAGTACTTC. It translates to CASSQDVYRVAQETQYF.

This chain links TRBV2 with TRBJ1-2; possible D gene TRBD1, 6 bases. The CDR3 totals 15 residues. The germline V gene has CDR1 SNHLY and CDR2 FYNNEI. The V end lost 4 bases, the J end lost 5 bases, and 17 bases lay between the germline ends. CDR3 in amino acids: CASSGSSGTQYGYTF. DNA of the CDR3: TGTGCCAGCAGTGGTTCCTCCGGGACACAGTATGGCTACACCTTC.

The chain links TRBV11-2 to TRBJ2-7, with 8 bases that match TRBD1. CDR3 size: 14 residues. With V trimmed by 4 bases and J by 2 bases, 4 bases remained unmatched. From germline, CDR1 is SGHAT and CDR2 FQNNGV. CDR3 coding DNA: TGTGCCAGCAGCTCGACAGGGGAAACCTACGAGCAGTACTTC. Protein: CASSSTGETYEQYF. Complete variable domain (other parts from reference TRBV11-2 and TRBJ2-7): EAGVAQSPRYKIIEKRQSVAFWCNPISGHATLYWYQQILGQGPKLLIQFQNNGVVDDSQLPKDRFSAERLKGVDSTLKIQPAKLEDSAVYLCASSSTGETYEQYFGPGTRLTVT.

The chain has TRBV7-9 and TRBJ2-1; D is perhaps TRBD1 (6 bases). The germline gives CDR1 SEHNR, CDR2 FQNEAQ (reference sequence). Trimming took 2 bases from V and 0 from J, leaving 11 bases between them. CDR3 length: 16 amino acids. CDR3 in DNA: TGTGCCAGCAGCTTATCGACAGGCGGCTCCTACAATGAGCAGTTCTTC. Its protein product is CASSLSTGGSYNEQFF. The full variable domain, completed using reference TRBV7-9 and TRBJ2-1, is DTGVSQNPRHKITKRGQNVTFRCDPISEHNRLYWYRQTLGQGPEFLTYFQNEAQLEKSRLLSDRFSAERPKGSFSTLEIQRTEQGDSAMYLCASSLSTGGSYNEQFFGPGTRLTVL.

V is TRBV7-9 and J is TRBJ2-2; D remains ambiguous. The CDR3 is 13 amino acids. Trimming removed 5 bases from V and 5 bases from J, with 9 bases in between. CDR1 and CDR2 from the germline V gene are SEHNR and FQNEAQ (reference sequence). CDR3: CASSDTWTGELFF. The DNA of the CDR3 is TGTGCCAGCAGCGACACCTGGACCGGGGAGCTGTTTTTT.

Written as DNA, the CDR3 is TGTGCCAGCAGCTTACTTGGCGGGGGGGTCGATGAGCAGTTCTTC. It specifies CASSLLGGGVDEQFF. The rearrangement uses TRBV7-2 and TRBJ2-1; 9 nucleotides agree with TRBD2. Germline V gene sequence: CDR1 SGHTA, CDR2 FQGNSA. The CDR3 extends over 15 amino acids. Losses at the gene ends were 2 bases for V and 8 bases for J; bases not matched to a gene: 7. Drawing the rest from reference TRBV7-2 and TRBJ2-1, the complete variable domain is GAGVSQSPSNKVTEKGKDVELRCDPISGHTALYWYRQSLGQGLEFLIYFQGNSAPDKSGLPSDRFSAERTGGSVSTLTIQRTQQEDSAVYLCASSLLGGGVDEQFFGPGTRLTVL.

The V and J genes are TRBV9 and TRBJ2-7; D might be TRBD2 (5 bases). The germline V gene has CDR1 SGDLS and CDR2 YYNGEE. Trimming removed 1 base from V and 0 bases from J, with 11 bases in between. The CDR3 sequence is 15 residues long. In DNA, the CDR3 is TGTGCCAGCAGCGTATATAGCGACTACTCCTACGAGCAGTACTTC. Its translation: CASSVYSDYSYEQYF.

CDR3 bases: TGTGCCAGCAGCGACACGGACAGTATCTACAATGAGCAGTTCTTC. Its translation is CASSDTDSIYNEQFF. The V gene is TRBV9, the J gene TRBJ2-1; tentative D call: TRBD1 (6 bases). This CDR3 contains 15 residues. Germline V gene sequence: CDR1 SGDLS, CDR2 YYNGEE. Trimming cost V 3 bases and J 3 bases, with 13 bases left between them.

J is TRBJ1-1 and V is TRBV4-1; D unresolved. Trimming took off 3 bases at V and 0 bases at J, with 11 bases between the two ends. The CDR3 extends over 15 amino acids. Germline CDR1 is MGHRA and CDR2 is YSYEKL. The CDR3 reads CASSHPGGLNTEAFF. The CDR3 nucleotides are TGCGCCAGCAGCCACCCGGGAGGCCTGAACACTGAAGCTTTCTTT.

This clone showed up just once. The rearrangement joins TRBV10-1 to TRBJ2-2, with a tentative D call TRBD2 (5 bases). V gave up 6 bases and J gave up 7 bases, with 12 bases separating them. Germline loops: CDR1 WNHNN, CDR2 SYGVQD (reference sequence). The CDR3 covers 13 residues. The CDR3 sequence is CASSGDVDGELFF. The DNA of the CDR3 is TGCGCCAGCAGCGGGGATGTTGACGGGGAGCTGTTTTTT.

The rearrangement uses TRBV4-3 and TRBJ2-6; 8 positions agree with TRBD1. CDR1 and CDR2 from the germline V gene are LGHNA and YSLEER. V trimming: 0 bases; J trimming: 0 bases; junction bases outside the gene matches: 1. There are 17 residues in the CDR3. In nucleotides, the CDR3 is TGCGCCAGCAGCCAAGAGGACAGGGCCTCTGGGGCCAACGTCCTGACTTTC. Its translation is CASSQEDRASGANVLTF.

This chain uses TRBV4-3 with TRBJ2-1, with TRBD2 as a possible D gene (6 bases). The CDR3 spans 16 residues. V lost 3 bases to trimming and J lost 0 bases, with 12 bases between them. Germline V gives CDR1 LGHNA, CDR2 YSLEER. The CDR3: CASSQITGVSYNEQFF. The CDR3 DNA follows: TGCGCCAGCAGCCAGATAACGGGGGTCTCCTACAATGAGCAGTTCTTC.

The chain joins TRBV7-2 to TRBJ2-5; 8 bases match TRBD2. TRBJ2-7 explains the end of the DNA better; the J call may be wrong. CDR3 length: 14 amino acids. Germline V gene lookup returns CDR1 SGHTA and CDR2 FQGNSA. The DNA for the CDR3 is TGTGCCAGCAGCCCCTACAGCGGGGGCTACGAGCAGTACTTC. Translated, it gives CASSPYSGGYEQYF.

The chain links TRBV30 to TRBJ2-7; D may be TRBD1 (6 bases). V was cut by 1 base and J by 0 bases, with 10 bases left in between. Germline lookup yields CDR1 GTSNPN and CDR2 SVGIG (reference sequence). The CDR3 runs to 14 residues. The CDR3: CAWSGGQNSYEQYF. For the CDR3, the DNA is TGTGCCTGGAGTGGGGGGCAGAACTCCTACGAGCAGTACTTC.

Here the CDR3 DNA reads TGTGCCAGCAGCTTAGGTCGAGGGGGGGACACAGATACGCAGTATTTT. Its translation: CASSLGRGGDTDTQYF. The genes are TRBV7-6 and TRBJ2-3; TRBD2 might be the D (7 bases). The V end was cut by 1 base, the J end by 2 bases, with 13 bases between. The CDR3 contains 16 residues. Germline assignment: CDR1 SGHVS and CDR2 FNYEAQ. The full variable domain, in which reference TRBV7-6 and TRBJ2-3 provide the parts outside the CDR3, is GAGVSQSPRYKVTKRGQDVALRCDPISGHVSLYWYRQALGQGPEFLTYFNYEAQQDKSGLPNDRFSAERPEGSISTLTIQRTEQRDSAMYRCASSLGRGGDTDTQYFGPGTRLTVL.

The genes are TRBV6-1 and TRBJ1-4, with D maybe TRBD1 (5 bases). The CDR3 covers 15 residues. Germline V gene lookup returns CDR1 MNHNS and CDR2 SASEGT. The V end lost 4 bases, the J end lost 8 bases, and 17 bases lay between the germline ends. In nucleotides, the CDR3 is TGTGCCAGCAGTGGGGGGGTCGGAAGGTTAGAAAAACTGTTTTTT. It is translated as CASSGGVGRLEKLFF.